Shown below are 14 T cell receptor beta chains from a single sample sequenced in a study of T cell repertoires in cytomegalovirus infection. TCRdb processed the reads anew with MiXCR; each CDR3 protein has one entry. Among 100,000 to 150,000 distinct CDR3 sequences, roughly 8.2% were seen once, and the ten largest hold 10%. Sequenced input: PBMCs. These receptors all come from a human donor in good health (CMV status not recorded). Some clones in this sample may be carry-over from other donors' samples.

This clonotype occurred many times. The chain has TRBV7-2 and TRBJ1-1; D unclear. This CDR3 has 11 amino acids. The V gene's germline CDR1 is SGHTA and CDR2 FQGNSA. Between the trimmed V and J ends, which lost 5 bases and 5 bases, there was a span of 6 bases. CDR3 protein: CASSARTEAFF. The CDR3 DNA reads TGTGCCAGCAGCGCCCGGACTGAAGCTTTCTTT.

This clonotype was detected many times. J is TRBJ1-6 and V is TRBV19; TRBD1 aligns across 8 bases. V lost 5 bases to trimming and J lost 7 bases; unmatched junction nucleotides: 4. Germline values: CDR1 LNHDA, CDR2 SQIVND (reference sequence). The CDR3 has 14 residues. Here the CDR3 reads CASSARQGNSPLHF. CDR3 coding DNA: TGTGCCAGTAGTGCACGACAGGGGAATTCACCCCTCCACTTT. The full variable domain, completed using reference TRBV19 and TRBJ1-6, is DGGITQSPKYLFRKEGQNVTLSCEQNLNHDAMYWYRQDPGQGLRLIYYSQIVNDFQKGDIAEGYSVSREKKESFPLTVTSAQKNPTAFYLCASSARQGNSPLHFGNGTRLTVT.

There are many counts of this clonotype. The rearrangement links TRBV7-2 to TRBJ1-4; D gene unclear. The germline V gene has CDR1 SGHTA and CDR2 FQGNSA. Trimming cost V 6 bases and J 0 bases, with 8 bases left between them. CDR3 length equals 14 residues. CDR3 DNA: TGTGCCAGCAGTGAAATTGCAACTAATGAAAAACTGTTTTTT. This translates into CASSEIATNEKLFF.

This clonotype was recorded at least ten times. This chain uses TRBV6-6 with TRBJ2-1; a possible D gene is TRBD1 (6 bases). Trimming removed 4 bases at V and 3 bases at J, with 13 bases between. Looked up from germline, CDR1 is MNHNY and CDR2 is SVGAGI (reference sequence). CDR3 size: 15 residues. CDR3 sequence: CASSSPGQHYNEQFF. The DNA of the CDR3 is TGTGCCAGCAGTTCTCCGGGACAACACTACAATGAGCAGTTCTTC.

The chain is built from TRBV19 and TRBJ2-1, with D perhaps TRBD1 (5 bases). CDR1 is LNHDA, CDR2 SQIVND, per germline (reference sequence). Trimming cost V 8 bases and J 3 bases, with 14 bases left between them. The length of the CDR3 is 14 residues. Here the CDR3 DNA reads TGTGCCAGTGCTACCGACAGCTTCTACAATGAGCAGTTCTTC. Translated: CASATDSFYNEQFF.

This clonotype was observed at least ten times. The CDR3 DNA reads as TGTGCCAGCAGTCTGCTAGGGACAGGGGGCAAGTCCTATAATTCACCCCTCCACTTT. Protein product: CASSLLGTGGKSYNSPLHF. V gene TRBV28 combines with J gene TRBJ1-6; TRBD1 matches 12 bases. CDR1 and CDR2 (germline): MDHEN, SYDVKM. The CDR3 is 19 residues long. The V segment lost 5 bases and the J segment 1 base; nucleotides outside the gene matches: 9.

This clonotype was observed a handful of times. The chain links TRBV20-1 to TRBJ2-7; 7 bases match TRBD1. The CDR3 consists of 13 residues. Trimming removed 5 bases from V and 4 bases from J; junction bases left unmatched: 8. Germline CDR1 and CDR2: DFQATT and SNEGSKA (reference sequence). CDR3 residues: CSASSGGSYEQYF. In DNA form, the CDR3 reads TGCAGTGCTTCATCAGGGGGATCTTACGAGCAGTACTTC.

This clonotype was seen repeatedly, ten times or more. V is TRBV7-2 and J is TRBJ2-3; 10 nucleotides align to TRBD2. V gave up 5 bases and J gave up 0 bases; unmatched junction bases: 8. CDR1 is SGHTA and CDR2 is FQGNSA in the germline V gene. CDR3 length equals 17 residues. In nucleotides, the CDR3 is TGTGCCAGCAGCCGAAGAGCGGGGGGGCCCAGCACAGATACGCAGTATTTT. Protein: CASSRRAGGPSTDTQYF.

This clonotype appeared many times. The chain joins TRBV28 to TRBJ2-7, with D unclear. V lost 5 bases and J lost 3, with 8 bases in between. Germline V lookup: CDR1 MDHEN, CDR2 SYDVKM. The CDR3 covers 12 residues. The CDR3 here is CASSPPHYEQYF. The CDR3 DNA follows: TGTGCCAGCAGTCCCCCCCACTACGAGCAGTACTTC.

This sequence joins TRBV3-1 and TRBJ2-5; 9 nucleotides line up with TRBD2. In germline, CDR1 is LGHDT, CDR2 YNNKEL (reference sequence). After removal of 3 bases from V and 5 bases from J, the junction contained 16 bases not matched to a gene. The length of the CDR3 is 18 residues. The DNA of the CDR3 is TGTGCCAGCAGCCAGGGAATAGCGGGGGATTCGGGCGTGGAGACCCAGTACTTC. This translates into CASSQGIAGDSGVETQYF.

This clonotype was counted ten times or more. This chain joins TRBV20-1 and TRBJ1-1, with TRBD1 matching over 7 bases. The CDR3 runs 13 residues. V shed 6 bases and J 4 bases; nucleotides not matched to a gene: 8. CDR1 and CDR2 from the germline V gene are DFQATT and SNEGSKA (reference sequence). The CDR3, as DNA: TGCAGTGCCCAGGGGGGCGTCGGCACTGAAGCTTTCTTT. This gives the protein CSAQGGVGTEAFF.

This clonotype was counted only a few times. The gene calls are TRBV24-1 and TRBJ1-1; D gene uncertain. Germline V CDR1 and CDR2: KGHDR, SFDVKD. Trimming took off 6 bases at V and 2 bases at J, with 9 bases between the two ends. This CDR3 region has 13 residues. CDR3 protein: CATSIVLNTEAFF. CDR3 nucleotide sequence: TGTGCCACCAGTATAGTTCTAAACACTGAAGCTTTCTTT.

This clonotype was recorded many times. The CDR3 loop is CASSLVSSDTDTQYF. The CDR3 nucleotides are TGTGCCAGCAGCTTAGTCTCTAGCGACACAGATACGCAGTATTTT. This chain uses TRBV7-2 with TRBJ2-3, with a possible D match to TRBD2 (6 bases). Germline CDR1 and CDR2: SGHTA and FQGNSA. V lost 1 base, J lost 2 bases, and 10 bases lay in between. The CDR3 has 15 residues. Using reference TRBV7-2 and TRBJ2-3 for the parts outside the CDR3, the full variable domain is GAGVSQSPSNKVTEKGKDVELRCDPISGHTALYWYRQSLGQGLEFLIYFQGNSAPDKSGLPSDRFSAERTGGSVSTLTIQRTQQEDSAVYLCASSLVSSDTDTQYFGPGTRLTVL.

The chain uses TRBV14 and TRBJ1-1; D is uncertain. The V end was cut by 5 bases, the J end by 6 bases, with 16 bases between. The germline V gene encodes CDR1 SGHDN and CDR2 FVKESK. The CDR3 length is 14 residues. CDR3: CASSLGGVVAEAFF. The CDR3 DNA reads TGTGCCAGCAGCTTAGGTGGGGTAGTGGCTGAAGCTTTCTTT.